Below are 8 T cell receptor beta chains sequenced from a single sample in a study of human T cells and chemical hapten exposure. One entry per CDR3 protein, called by TCRdb with MiXCR from the RACE reads. The sample lists approximately 77,000 distinct CDR3 sequences, about 8% occurring once. The time point: patch test 1, 2 weeks after DPC sensitization. Treatment in this sample: therapeutic diphenylcyclopropenone sensitization with weekly scalp DPC. This sample comprised whole blood, obtained in connection with sensitization to the hapten diphenylcyclopropenone (DPC). The origin of the receptors is a woman younger than 45 with alopecia areata. Some clones in this sample may be carry-over from other donors' samples.

This chain links TRBV18 with TRBJ1-6; no clear D. The V gene's germline CDR1 is KGHSH and CDR2 LQKENI. V gave up 4 bases and J gave up 6 bases, with 10 bases separating them. This CDR3 spans 14 amino acids. CDR3 nucleotides: TGTGCCAGCTCACTTACCGAAAGTAATTCACCCCTCCACTTT. It encodes CASSLTESNSPLHF.

This clonotype was seen at least ten times. The chain links TRBV3-1 to TRBJ1-4; 11 bases map to TRBD1. Germline CDR1 is LGHDT and CDR2 is YNNKEL (reference sequence). J was trimmed by 8 bases and V by 3 bases; bases with no gene match: 5. There are 15 residues in the CDR3. The CDR3 nucleotides read TGTGCCAGCAGCCACCACGGACAGGGGGCCGAAAAACTGTTTTTT. Translation: CASSHHGQGAEKLFF.

This clonotype was found many times. This sequence joins TRBV13 and TRBJ2-3; D might be TRBD2 (6 bases). CDR1 and CDR2 from the germline V gene are PRHDT and FYEKMQ (reference sequence). Trimming cost V 6 bases and J 1 base, with 20 bases left between them. The CDR3 extends over 17 amino acids. The CDR3 coding sequence is TGTGCCAGCAGTCGTACCAATAGCGGAGCTCGCACAGATACGCAGTATTTT. As protein: CASSRTNSGARTDTQYF.

This clonotype has ten or more counts. V is TRBV5-5 and J is TRBJ2-3; D is unresolved. The V and J ends lost 0 bases and 4 bases respectively, with 9 bases between them. The CDR3 length is 14 residues. Germline assignment: CDR1 SGHKS and CDR2 YYEKEE (reference sequence). CDR3 region: CASSLGFGADTQYF. The CDR3 bases are TGTGCCAGCAGCTTGGGGTTTGGAGCAGATACGCAGTATTTT.

This clonotype appeared many times. The chain joins TRBV12-3 or TRBV12-4 to TRBJ2-1; D is ambiguous. Trimming cost V 4 bases and J 2 bases, with 12 bases left between them. The CDR3 covers 15 residues. CDR3 in amino acids: CASSSRLRAYNEQFF. CDR3 bases: TGTGCCAGCAGTTCCCGACTGAGAGCCTACAATGAGCAGTTCTTC.

This clonotype was seen repeatedly, ten times or more. This rearrangement joins TRBV3-1 to TRBJ1-1; a possible D gene is TRBD1 (5 bases). The length of the CDR3 is 15 residues. The V gene lost 1 base and the J gene lost 1 base, with 10 bases spanning the gap. CDR1 is LGHDT, CDR2 YNNKEL, per germline (reference sequence). CDR3 DNA: TGTGCCAGCAGCCAAGTTCAGGGCGGGAACACTGAAGCTTTCTTT. This translates into CASSQVQGGNTEAFF.

This clonotype appeared many times. The J gene is TRBJ1-1, the V gene TRBV5-5; D is uncertain. The CDR3 spans 14 residues. Germline V lookup: CDR1 SGHKS, CDR2 YYEKEE (reference sequence). Trimming stripped 6 bases from V and 6 bases from J, with 18 bases between. The CDR3 sequence: CASITHKGKPEAFF. In DNA, the CDR3 is TGTGCCAGCATTACCCACAAGGGAAAACCTGAAGCTTTCTTT.

This clonotype has a handful of counts. The chain couples TRBV29-1 to TRBJ2-5; unclear D gene. Between the trimmed V and J ends, which lost 4 bases and 4 bases, there was a span of 7 bases. CDR1 SQVTM and CDR2 ANQGSEA come from the germline V gene. CDR3 length: 11 residues. CDR3 amino acids: CSVVWGETQYF. CDR3 DNA: TGCAGCGTTGTGTGGGGAGAGACCCAGTACTTC. Complete variable domain (other parts from reference TRBV29-1 and TRBJ2-5): SAVISQKPSRDICQRGTSLTIQCQVDSQVTMMFWYRQQPGQSLTLIATANQGSEATYESGFVIDKFPISRPNLTFSTLTVSNMSPEDSSIYLCSVVWGETQYFGPGTRLLVL.